This T cell receptor (beta chain) emerged from a study of control samples from healthy donors and cancer patients. Generated by immunoSEQ multiplex PCR, the TCRdb table keeps only in-frame clones and is missing some. The data contain fewer than 200,000 clones, roughly 95% of them singletons. Sequenced: blood. This receptor was identified in a woman aged 25 to 39 in good health.

The CDR3 coding sequence is TGTGCCAGCAGTGAACGAGCGGGGGGATTGCGCACCGGGGAGCTGTTTTTT. This encodes CASSERAGGLRTGELFF. The chain has TRBV6-1 and TRBJ2-2; the match to TRBD2 covers 9 bases. The CDR3 totals 17 residues. J lost 4 bases, V lost 2 bases, and 8 bases had no gene match. From germline, CDR1 is MNHNS and CDR2 SASEGT.